The present entry profiles one T cell receptor beta chain with its context. The data derive from a study of control samples from healthy donors and cancer patients. CDR3 size: 14 residues. Germline CDR1 and CDR2: PRHDT and FYEKMQ (reference sequence). V was pared by 0 bases and J by 3 bases, with 6 bases between. Produced via immunoSEQ multiplex PCR; TCRdb's table is partial and in-frame only. The table lists more than 50,000 clones, roughly 95% of them singletons. The chain recombines TRBV13 with TRBJ1-5, with D unclear. The clonotype originates from a woman aged 18-29 years in good health. The material sequenced was blood. This chain's CDR3 is CASSLGGLNQPQHF. CDR3 DNA sequence: TGTGCCAGCAGCTTAGGGGGCCTCAATCAGCCCCAGCATTTT.